What follows are 31 T cell receptor beta chains derived from one specimen sequenced in a study of blood T cell repertoires in COVID-19. The repertoire was sequenced with immunoSEQ multiplex PCR; TCRdb's copy has only in-frame clones and lacks some. Of over 100,000 clones in the sample, about 89% were seen once. The specimen was peripheral blood. The receptor source for this set is a man aged 35 to 55 with acute or convalescent COVID-19.

V usage is TRBV6-1 and J usage is TRBJ1-5; TRBD1 matches 7 bases. The CDR3 runs 15 residues. CDR1 is MNHNS and CDR2 is SASEGT in the germline V gene. V shed 3 bases, J shed 2 bases, and the junction held 4 bases outside the gene matches. CDR3 DNA sequence: TGTGCCAGCAGTGACCGCAGGGGGGGCAATCAGCCCCAGCATTTT. Its translation is CASSDRRGGNQPQHF.

The chain joins TRBV27 to TRBJ1-2; no firm D call. The CDR3 is 14 residues long. With 3 bases removed from V and 1 base from J, the gap between germline ends came to 9 bases. CDR1 and CDR2 (germline): MNHEY, SMNVEV (reference sequence). The DNA for the CDR3 is TGTGCCAGCAGTTTTGCCGGGATTAACTATGGCTACACCTTC. This encodes CASSFAGINYGYTF.

This chain joins TRBV29-1 and TRBJ2-7; D is ambiguous. Germline CDR1 reads SQVTM; CDR2 reads ANQGSEA. Trimming cost V 0 bases and J 0 bases, with 6 bases left between them. The CDR3 is 13 amino acids. As DNA, the CDR3 is TGCAGCGTTGAAGAGCCCGGCTCCTACGAGCAGTACTTC. It translates to CSVEEPGSYEQYF.

The chain carries TRBV7-6 and TRBJ2-1, with 12 nucleotides matching TRBD2. The length of the CDR3 is 15 residues. Germline V gene data show CDR1 as SGHVS and CDR2 as FNYEAQ. Trimming took 1 base from V and 9 from J; bases not matched to a gene: 4. The DNA of the CDR3 is TGTGCCAGCAGCTTAGTACTAGCGGGAGGTTCTGAGCAGTTCTTC. As protein: CASSLVLAGGSEQFF.

This clone appeared once. The chain links TRBV29-1 to TRBJ1-2, with D perhaps matching TRBD1 (6 bases). The CDR3 spans 13 residues. Germline loops: CDR1 SQVTM, CDR2 ANQGSEA. V lost 2 bases, J lost 8 bases, and 15 bases lay in between. CDR3 DNA sequence: TGCAGCGTTGAAAAAGGTGCAGGGGTCGGCTACACCTTC. Its translation: CSVEKGAGVGYTF.

Here the CDR3 DNA reads TGTGCCAGCAGCCCGGAGGGATGGGGACGGTTTTACGAGCAGTACTTC. It encodes CASSPEGWGRFYEQYF. This sequence joins TRBV11-2 and TRBJ2-7, with TRBD2 as a possible D gene (6 bases). The CDR3 sequence is 16 residues long. Trimming took 5 bases from V and 4 from J, leaving 21 bases between them. Germline V lookup: CDR1 SGHAT, CDR2 FQNNGV.

This clone has more than one count but fewer than ten. The chain recombines TRBV7-8 with TRBJ2-7, with 10 bases fitting TRBD1. The CDR3 loop spans 13 amino acids. The ends lost 4 bases at V and 4 bases at J; junction bases unmatched: 1. Germline CDR1 reads SGHVS; CDR2 reads FQNEAQ. Here the CDR3 DNA reads TGTGCCAGCAGCTCGGACAGGGGGTACGAGCAGTACTTC. Encoded protein: CASSSDRGYEQYF. The complete variable domain, with remaining parts taken from reference TRBV7-8 and TRBJ2-7, reads GAGVSQSPRYKVAKRGQDVALRCDPISGHVSLFWYQQALGQGPEFLTYFQNEAQLDKSGLPSDRFFAERPEGSVSTLKIQRTQQEDSAVYLCASSSDRGYEQYFGPGTRLTVT.

V gene TRBV5-4 combines with J gene TRBJ2-7; TRBD2 aligns across 7 bases. The CDR3 covers 16 residues. The V and J ends lost 4 bases and 7 bases, in that order; junction bases with no gene match: 17. Germline V CDR1 and CDR2: SGHNT, YYREEE (reference sequence). The CDR3 is CASSLPESKVGGEQYF. As DNA, the CDR3 is TGTGCCAGCAGCCTCCCTGAAAGTAAGGTGGGAGGGGAGCAGTACTTC.

The chain combines TRBV5-1 with TRBJ1-6, with 8 bases aligning to TRBD1. There are 18 residues in the CDR3. Germline CDR1 is SGHRS and CDR2 is YFSETQ. After removal of 1 base from V and 8 bases from J, the junction contained 14 bases not matched to a gene. CDR3 coding DNA: TGCGCCAGCAGCTTGTTGCAGGGGGCCGCAACAGGCGATTCACCCCTCCACTTT. This sequence encodes CASSLLQGAATGDSPLHF.

The J gene is TRBJ1-1, the V gene TRBV6-1; D might be TRBD1 (5 bases). Germline CDR1 is MNHNS and CDR2 is SASEGT. Trimming pared 1 base from V and 13 bases from J, leaving 10 bases between. The CDR3 runs 11 residues. CDR3 coding DNA: TGTGCCAGCAGTGAAGAGCGCACAGGTTTCTTT. Protein sequence: CASSEERTGFF.

The genes are TRBV20-1 and TRBJ2-2, with a tentative D call TRBD1 (5 bases). This CDR3 is built from 11 residues. From germline, CDR1 is DFQATT and CDR2 SNEGSKA (reference sequence). The germline V and J ends were trimmed by 6 bases and 9 bases, with 11 bases remaining between them. The CDR3 sequence: CSATRVWELFF. The CDR3 DNA sequence: TGCAGTGCGACCAGGGTGTGGGAGCTGTTTTTT.

CDR3: CASSPHPGQELTNEKLFF. CDR3 DNA: TGTGCCAGCAGCCCCCATCCGGGACAGGAGCTAACTAATGAAAAACTGTTTTTT. This chain uses TRBV7-6 with TRBJ1-4; 8 bases align to TRBD1. This CDR3 contains 18 residues. CDR1 and CDR2 from the germline V gene are SGHVS and FNYEAQ. The V segment lost 5 bases and the J segment 1 base; nucleotides outside the gene matches: 12.

The rearrangement links TRBV7-3 to TRBJ2-1; the D gene is possibly TRBD2 (5 bases). Germline lookup yields CDR1 SGHTA and CDR2 FQGTGA. V lost 4 bases to trimming and J lost 5 bases, with 18 bases between them. The CDR3 is 16 amino acids. The DNA of the CDR3 is TGTGCCAGCAGCTCACAGCGGACGGCAGGAAACAATGAGCAGTTCTTC. It yields the protein CASSSQRTAGNNEQFF.

The CDR3 DNA sequence: TGTGCCAGCAGCGCGCGGGGACTAGCGCTCAATGAGCAGTTCTTC. It encodes CASSARGLALNEQFF. This rearrangement joins TRBV9 to TRBJ2-1, with TRBD2 matching 10 bases. CDR1 is SGDLS, CDR2 YYNGEE, per germline. V lost 3 bases to trimming and J lost 6 bases; unmatched junction nucleotides: 6. The CDR3 covers 15 residues.

The V and J genes are TRBV5-1 and TRBJ2-1; 10 nucleotides agree with TRBD1. Germline CDR1 SGHRS, CDR2 YFSETQ. The CDR3 loop spans 15 amino acids. V lost 4 bases and J lost 5; bases outside the gene matches: 6. CDR3 in DNA: TGCGCCAGCAGCCGACAGGGGGCGCGGAACAATGAGCAGTTCTTC. It yields the protein CASSRQGARNNEQFF.

The chain recombines TRBV6-2 or TRBV6-3 with TRBJ1-1; TRBD1 might be the D (5 bases). The CDR3 contains 14 residues. V lost 2 bases, J lost 0 bases, and 7 bases lay in between. The germline CDR1 and CDR2 sequences are MNHEY and SVGEGT. DNA of the CDR3: TGTGCCAGCAGTTACCAGGGTATGAACACTGAAGCTTTCTTT. It is translated as CASSYQGMNTEAFF.

The rearrangement uses TRBV5-4 and TRBJ1-1; TRBD1 matches 8 bases. The CDR3 loop spans 12 amino acids. Trimming removed 3 bases from V and 7 bases from J; junction bases left unmatched: 2. Per germline, CDR1 SGHNT and CDR2 YYREEE (reference sequence). CDR3 sequence reads: CASSYDRGEAFF. CDR3 DNA: TGTGCCAGCAGCTACGACAGGGGTGAAGCTTTCTTT.

The chain employs TRBV6-5 and TRBJ1-3; 9 bases are a match to TRBD1. V was pared by 6 bases and J by 3 bases, with 3 bases of the junction left unmatched. CDR3 length: 14 residues. Per germline, CDR1 MNHEY and CDR2 SVGAGI. Here the CDR3 DNA reads TGTGCCAGCAGCAGGGACAGGGTTGGAAACACCATATATTTT. Translated, it gives CASSRDRVGNTIYF.

The chain joins TRBV6-1 to TRBJ1-2; 9 bases agree with TRBD1. Germline lookup yields CDR1 MNHNS and CDR2 SASEGT. The CDR3 is 15 residues long. Losses at the gene ends were 2 bases for V and 7 bases for J; bases not matched to a gene: 8. Here the CDR3 reads CASSELQGAQSGYTF. CDR3 sequence (DNA): TGTGCCAGCAGTGAACTACAGGGGGCGCAGTCTGGCTACACCTTC.

CDR3 nucleotides: TGCGCCAGCAGCCAAGAACTTCAAGGACTAGAGTACGAGCAGTACTTC. It encodes CASSQELQGLEYEQYF. This sequence joins TRBV4-1 and TRBJ2-7; 7 bases fit TRBD2. Per germline, CDR1 MGHRA and CDR2 YSYEKL. Unmatched junction bases numbered 9, after V lost 0 bases and J lost 4 bases. The CDR3 extends over 16 amino acids.

CDR3 protein: CASSDLIRGRGTGELFF. The CDR3 nucleotides are TGTGCCAGCAGCGACCTCATTCGGGGGAGAGGTACCGGGGAGCTGTTTTTT. V is TRBV5-6 and J is TRBJ2-2, with a weak D call TRBD2 (6 bases). The CDR3 extends over 17 amino acids. Germline V CDR1 and CDR2: SGHDT, YYEEEE. V dropped 4 bases and J dropped 5 bases, with 21 bases sitting between them.

The genes are TRBV5-1 and TRBJ1-4, with D hard to call. The CDR3 loop spans 16 amino acids. From germline, CDR1 is SGHRS and CDR2 YFSETQ. Trimming removed 0 bases at V and 0 bases at J, with 9 bases between. The CDR3 nucleotides are TGCGCCAGCAGCTTGGCCGGTATTGCAACTAATGAAAAACTGTTTTTT. It yields the protein CASSLAGIATNEKLFF.

The chain carries TRBV11-1 and TRBJ2-3; possible D gene TRBD2, 6 bases. Trimming pared 4 bases from V and 2 bases from J, leaving 16 bases between. The CDR3 length is 16 residues. In germline, CDR1 is SGHAT, CDR2 FQDESV (reference sequence). CDR3 bases: TGTGCCAGCAGCTCGAAAAACGGGGGAGTCACAGATACGCAGTATTTT. Translating it yields CASSSKNGGVTDTQYF.

The rearrangement joins TRBV5-1 to TRBJ2-2; 9 bases agree with TRBD2. V lost 4 bases to trimming and J lost 5 bases; unmatched junction nucleotides: 6. Germline loops: CDR1 SGHRS, CDR2 YFSETQ. This CDR3 spans 15 amino acids. CDR3: CASSLGLAQTGELFF. The DNA for the CDR3 is TGCGCCAGCAGCCTAGGACTAGCGCAAACCGGGGAGCTGTTTTTT.

V usage is TRBV4-3 and J usage is TRBJ1-1; D unclear. The V gene lost 0 bases and the J gene lost 1 base, with 15 bases spanning the gap. The CDR3 consists of 17 residues. Per the germline V gene, CDR1 is LGHNA and CDR2 is YSLEER. CDR3: CASSQDLGRARNTEAFF. CDR3 DNA sequence: TGCGCCAGCAGCCAAGATCTTGGGCGGGCCAGGAACACTGAAGCTTTCTTT.

This chain uses TRBV5-8 with TRBJ1-5, with 8 bases matching TRBD1. The CDR3 spans 16 residues. V gave up 0 bases and J gave up 5 bases; unmatched junction bases: 7. Germline loops: CDR1 SGHTS, CDR2 YDEGEE. The CDR3 reads CASSLGVQGGYQPQHF. CDR3 DNA: TGTGCCAGCAGCTTGGGGGTACAGGGGGGGTATCAGCCCCAGCATTTT.

This rearrangement joins TRBV3-1 (or the pseudogene TRBV3-2) to TRBJ1-2, with unresolved D. The V gene's germline CDR1 is LGHDT and CDR2 YNNKEL (reference sequence). Trimming left V 4 bases short and J 6 bases short, with 18 bases between. The CDR3 covers 15 residues. The CDR3 protein is CASSPMGVEGHGYTF. The CDR3 DNA sequence: TGTGCCAGCAGCCCAATGGGAGTGGAGGGTCATGGCTACACCTTC.

The V and J genes are TRBV12-5 and TRBJ2-1; 10 nucleotides agree with TRBD2. V was pared by 6 bases and J by 8 bases, with 10 bases of the junction left unmatched. This CDR3 region has 15 residues. Germline loops: CDR1 LGHNT, CDR2 FRNRAP. For the CDR3, the DNA is TGTGCTAGTGGGCCTCAGCGGGAGGGTCAGGATGAGCAGTTCTTC. Translated: CASGPQREGQDEQFF.

This chain joins TRBV11-2 and TRBJ1-1; D not resolved. V lost 3 bases to trimming and J lost 4 bases, with 12 bases between them. CDR3 length: 14 amino acids. Germline V CDR1 and CDR2: SGHAT, FQNNGV. The CDR3 reads CASSFGGFITEAFF. The CDR3 nucleotides are TGTGCCAGCAGCTTCGGAGGGTTTATCACTGAAGCTTTCTTT.

V usage is TRBV9 and J usage is TRBJ1-1; D is uncertain. V shed 0 bases and J shed 1 base, with 4 bases lying between them. CDR3 size: 13 residues. Germline CDR1 reads SGDLS; CDR2 reads YYNGEE. The CDR3 DNA reads as TGTGCCAGCAGCGTAGTCTGGAACACTGAAGCTTTCTTT. The encoded protein is CASSVVWNTEAFF.

This chain links TRBV9 with TRBJ2-7, with D unresolved. Germline V gives CDR1 SGDLS, CDR2 YYNGEE. Trimming took 0 bases from V and 4 from J, leaving 11 bases between them. The CDR3 totals 14 residues. The DNA for the CDR3 is TGTGCCAGCAGCGTAGGCGTCGGTGCGTACGAGCAGTACTTC. Its translation is CASSVGVGAYEQYF.